Listed here are 24 T cell receptor beta chains from one sample, sequenced in a study of blood T cell repertoires in COVID-19. Repertoires were generated with immunoSEQ multiplex PCR, while TCRdb's copy carries only in-frame clones and drops some. The table shows under 200,000 clones, with about 91% occurring only once. Sequencing was carried out using peripheral blood. The receptors shown here come from a woman aged 55-69 years who had recovered from COVID-19.

The rearrangement uses TRBV19 and TRBJ1-6; 7 bases line up with TRBD1. This CDR3 region has 16 residues. With V trimmed by 3 bases and J by 7 bases, 9 bases remained unmatched. Germline assignment: CDR1 LNHDA and CDR2 SQIVND (reference sequence). This chain's CDR3 is CASSMLGRGMNSPLHF. The CDR3 DNA reads TGTGCCAGTAGTATGCTCGGCAGGGGGATGAATTCACCCCTCCACTTT.

The table lists this clone with a count of one. This chain joins TRBV5-1 and TRBJ1-4; 9 bases line up with TRBD1. V trimming: 0 bases; J trimming: 8 bases; junction bases outside the gene matches: 5. CDR1 and CDR2 from the germline V gene are SGHRS and YFSETQ. The CDR3 consists of 15 residues. The CDR3 sequence is CASSLAGTGNEKLFF. The DNA of the CDR3 is TGCGCCAGCAGCTTGGCCGGGACAGGGAACGAAAAACTGTTTTTT.

This clone was observed a single time. The V and J genes are TRBV5-4 and TRBJ1-2; the D gene is possibly TRBD1 (5 bases). Germline lookup yields CDR1 SGHNT and CDR2 YYREEE (reference sequence). The CDR3 runs 13 residues. Trimming shortened V by 3 bases and J by 1 base, and 7 bases separated the two germline ends. CDR3 coding DNA: TGTGCCAGCAGCTCCGACAGTAACTATGGCTACACCTTC. Its protein product is CASSSDSNYGYTF.

In this sample, this clone turned up once. For the CDR3, the DNA is TGTGCCAGCAGCCAAGATTCGCTAGCGGGGGGACTCAGATCGAGGTACCAAGAGACCCAGTACTTC. This codes for CASSQDSLAGGLRSRYQETQYF. The chain carries TRBV4-2 and TRBJ2-5, with TRBD2 matching over 11 bases. CDR3 length equals 22 residues. J gave up 0 bases and V 0 bases, and 18 bases lay outside the gene matches. The V gene's germline CDR1 is LGHNA and CDR2 YNFKEQ.

V usage is TRBV7-9 and J usage is TRBJ1-1; 9 positions match TRBD1. With 4 bases clipped from V and 0 bases from J, the junction kept 9 bases outside the gene matches. The CDR3 is 17 residues long. CDR1 is SEHNR, CDR2 FQNEAQ, per germline (reference sequence). The CDR3 sequence: CASSSRTGEPLNTEAFF. CDR3 DNA: TGTGCCAGCAGCTCAAGGACAGGGGAACCCCTGAACACTGAAGCTTTCTTT.

This clone has only a few counts. V is TRBV24-1 and J is TRBJ2-5, with TRBD1 identical over 7 bases. Per germline, CDR1 KGHDR and CDR2 SFDVKD. Germline trimming cut 2 bases from V and 0 bases from J; bases unmatched to any gene: 11. CDR3 size: 18 residues. The CDR3: CATSDSGQPGGYQETQYF. In DNA, the CDR3 is TGTGCCACCAGTGATTCGGGACAGCCTGGGGGCTACCAAGAGACCCAGTACTTC.

The chain has TRBV5-1 and TRBJ2-1; 7 nucleotides match TRBD1. Germline V CDR1 and CDR2: SGHRS, YFSETQ. The CDR3 is 14 residues long. Germline trimming cut 4 bases from V and 5 bases from J; bases unmatched to any gene: 6. The CDR3 protein is CASSISGTDNEQFF. In nucleotides, the CDR3 is TGCGCCAGCAGCATCTCCGGGACAGACAATGAGCAGTTCTTC. The full variable domain, rest sourced from reference TRBV5-1 and TRBJ2-1, is KAGVTQTPRYLIKTRGQQVTLSCSPISGHRSVSWYQQTPGQGLQFLFEYFSETQRNKGNFPGRFSGRQFSNSRSEMNVSTLELGDSALYLCASSISGTDNEQFFGPGTRLTVL.

V and J are TRBV9 and TRBJ1-1; D not certain. Germline CDR1 SGDLS, CDR2 YYNGEE. The CDR3 spans 14 residues. V was shortened by 4 bases and J by 5 bases, with 15 bases between the two germline ends. The CDR3, as DNA: TGTGCCAGCAGCCAAAACGATGACTGGACTGAAGCTTTCTTT. It translates to CASSQNDDWTEAFF.

J is TRBJ2-1 and V is TRBV7-9, with 11 bases lining up with TRBD2. The CDR3 sequence is 18 residues long. Losses at the gene ends were 10 bases for V and 3 bases for J; bases not matched to a gene: 17. Germline CDR1 is SEHNR and CDR2 is FQNEAQ (reference sequence). The CDR3 DNA sequence: TGTGCCACTAACCCCGGGACTAGCGGCCGAGCCCTCTACAATGAGCAGTTCTTC. Its translation: CATNPGTSGRALYNEQFF.

The genes are TRBV6-5 and TRBJ1-3, with D tentatively TRBD1 (5 bases). V was clipped by 7 bases and J by 0 bases, with 10 bases between them. The CDR3 totals 14 residues. From germline, CDR1 is MNHEY and CDR2 SVGAGI. The CDR3 DNA sequence: TGTGCCAGCAACTCCCAGGGCTCTGGAAACACCATATATTTT. Translation: CASNSQGSGNTIYF.

This clone was seen a handful of times. This rearrangement joins TRBV29-1 to TRBJ2-7, with TRBD1 identical over 8 bases. Germline V gene lookup returns CDR1 SQVTM and CDR2 ANQGSEA. The CDR3 totals 13 residues. J was trimmed by 7 bases and V by 7 bases; bases with no gene match: 12. CDR3: CSARGQAHEEQYF. The CDR3 DNA follows: TGCAGCGCTAGGGGACAGGCCCACGAAGAGCAGTACTTC.

Only one count was recorded for this clone. This chain uses TRBV18 with TRBJ2-1, with D perhaps matching TRBD2 (6 bases). The V end lost 3 bases, the J end lost 4 bases, and 16 bases lay between the germline ends. Germline V gives CDR1 KGHSH, CDR2 LQKENI. There are 16 residues in the CDR3. CDR3 protein: CASSPLGAGTYNEQFF. CDR3 DNA sequence: TGTGCCAGCTCACCCCTGGGAGCAGGGACTTACAATGAGCAGTTCTTC. Using reference TRBV18 and TRBJ2-1 for the parts outside the CDR3, the full variable domain is NAGVMQNPRHLVRRRGQEARLRCSPMKGHSHVYWYRQLPEEGLKFMVYLQKENIIDESGMPKERFSAEFPKEGPSILRIQQVVRGDSAAYFCASSPLGAGTYNEQFFGPGTRLTVL.

The gene calls are TRBV10-3 and TRBJ1-3; D may be TRBD1 (5 bases). Per germline, CDR1 ENHRY and CDR2 SYGVKD. Deletions cut 8 bases from V and 4 bases from J, with 15 bases between. This CDR3 contains 14 residues. The CDR3 sequence is CAIGNNYRGNTIYF. The CDR3 DNA reads as TGTGCCATCGGCAACAATTACAGGGGAAACACCATATATTTT.

The chain joins TRBV24-1 to TRBJ2-7; 7 bases line up with TRBD1. J was trimmed by 2 bases and V by 12 bases; bases with no gene match: 9. The CDR3 runs 13 residues. The germline CDR1 and CDR2 sequences are KGHDR and SFDVKD. The CDR3 DNA sequence: TGTGCCCCCCACCGACAGGGCCCCTACGAGCAGTACTTC. This sequence encodes CAPHRQGPYEQYF.

This clone was picked up a small number of times. The chain is built from TRBV5-1 and TRBJ2-1, with D possibly TRBD2 on 5 matching bases. CDR3 length: 15 residues. Germline V lookup: CDR1 SGHRS, CDR2 YFSETQ. V was cut by 4 bases and J by 6 bases, with 17 bases left in between. In DNA, the CDR3 is TGCGCCAGCAGCGCAAGTACTGCGGGTCCCAATGAGCAGTTCTTC. Translation: CASSASTAGPNEQFF.

This chain uses TRBV19 with TRBJ1-2; TRBD1 agrees at 10 bases. Germline V lookup: CDR1 LNHDA, CDR2 SQIVND (reference sequence). This CDR3 comprises 16 residues. Germline trimming cut 7 bases from V and 4 bases from J; bases unmatched to any gene: 12. CDR3 nucleotides: TGTGCCAGTAAAGACCACACGACAGGGGGCGCCTATGGCTACACCTTC. As protein: CASKDHTTGGAYGYTF. The full variable domain, rest sourced from reference TRBV19 and TRBJ1-2, is DGGITQSPKYLFRKEGQNVTLSCEQNLNHDAMYWYRQDPGQGLRLIYYSQIVNDFQKGDIAEGYSVSREKKESFPLTVTSAQKNPTAFYLCASKDHTTGGAYGYTFGSGTRLTVV.

V usage is TRBV3-1 (or the pseudogene TRBV3-2) and J usage is TRBJ2-4; 8 bases fit TRBD2. CDR3 size: 13 residues. The germline CDR1 and CDR2 sequences are LGHDT and YNNKEL (reference sequence). After removal of 5 bases from V and 15 bases from J, the junction contained 12 bases not matched to a gene. CDR3 sequence reads: CASSWKVDGRGYF. CDR3 DNA sequence: TGTGCCAGCAGCTGGAAGGTGGACGGGAGGGGGTACTTC.

This chain links TRBV18 with TRBJ2-3, with D possibly being TRBD2 (5 bases). V was cut by 3 bases and J by 0 bases, with 10 bases left in between. CDR3 length equals 15 residues. The V gene's germline CDR1 is KGHSH and CDR2 LQKENI. DNA for the CDR3: TGTGCCAGCTCACCGAGGGTTTCTAGCACAGATACGCAGTATTTT. Translated, it gives CASSPRVSSTDTQYF.

This chain connects TRBV6-5 to TRBJ1-3; TRBD1 is a possible D gene (5 bases). Per germline, CDR1 MNHEY and CDR2 SVGAGI. Trimming took 6 bases from V and 0 from J, leaving 12 bases between them. CDR3 length: 15 amino acids. CDR3 DNA: TGTGCCAGCAGGGTTGGACATACCTCTGGAAACACCATATATTTT. Protein sequence: CASRVGHTSGNTIYF.

The chain is built from TRBV3-1 (or the pseudogene TRBV3-2) and TRBJ2-1; possibly TRBD1 for D (5 bases). This CDR3 comprises 15 residues. The germline gives CDR1 LGHDT, CDR2 YNNKEL (reference sequence). Trimming pared 4 bases from V and 1 base from J, leaving 11 bases between. CDR3 loop: CASSPIQGSYNEQFF. CDR3 DNA: TGTGCCAGCAGCCCCATCCAGGGTTCCTACAATGAGCAGTTCTTC.

The chain uses TRBV19 and TRBJ1-3, with 7 bases that match TRBD1. The CDR3 covers 15 residues. Germline V gene data show CDR1 as LNHDA and CDR2 as SQIVND (reference sequence). J gave up 0 bases and V 3 bases, and 2 bases lay outside the gene matches. The CDR3 spells CASSMRDSSGNTIYF. In DNA, the CDR3 is TGTGCCAGTAGTATGAGGGACAGCTCTGGAAACACCATATATTTT.

The J gene is TRBJ1-2, the V gene TRBV6-6, with TRBD1 identical over 7 bases. Germline CDR1 is MNHNY and CDR2 is SVGAGI (reference sequence). V was clipped by 4 bases and J by 0 bases; unmatched bases: 5. CDR3 length: 15 residues. The CDR3 here is CASSWTGQANYGYTF. CDR3 bases: TGTGCCAGCAGTTGGACAGGCCAAGCTAACTATGGCTACACCTTC.

The chain carries TRBV24-1 and TRBJ2-7; 7 bases fit TRBD1. The germline CDR1 and CDR2 sequences are KGHDR and SFDVKD. V lost 6 bases, J lost 4 bases, and 2 bases stayed unmatched. This CDR3 region has 12 residues. This chain's CDR3 is CATSQTGYEQYF. The CDR3 region has the DNA TGTGCCACCAGTCAGACAGGGTACGAGCAGTACTTC.

The chain joins TRBV10-3 to TRBJ2-6; the match to TRBD1 covers 8 bases. The CDR3 runs to 19 residues. CDR1 and CDR2 from the germline V gene are ENHRY and SYGVKD. The V and J ends lost 2 bases and 0 bases, in that order; junction bases with no gene match: 9. This CDR3 is CAISERVTGGYSGANVLTF. CDR3 sequence (DNA): TGTGCCATCAGTGAGAGGGTTACAGGGGGTTACTCTGGGGCCAACGTCCTGACTTTC.